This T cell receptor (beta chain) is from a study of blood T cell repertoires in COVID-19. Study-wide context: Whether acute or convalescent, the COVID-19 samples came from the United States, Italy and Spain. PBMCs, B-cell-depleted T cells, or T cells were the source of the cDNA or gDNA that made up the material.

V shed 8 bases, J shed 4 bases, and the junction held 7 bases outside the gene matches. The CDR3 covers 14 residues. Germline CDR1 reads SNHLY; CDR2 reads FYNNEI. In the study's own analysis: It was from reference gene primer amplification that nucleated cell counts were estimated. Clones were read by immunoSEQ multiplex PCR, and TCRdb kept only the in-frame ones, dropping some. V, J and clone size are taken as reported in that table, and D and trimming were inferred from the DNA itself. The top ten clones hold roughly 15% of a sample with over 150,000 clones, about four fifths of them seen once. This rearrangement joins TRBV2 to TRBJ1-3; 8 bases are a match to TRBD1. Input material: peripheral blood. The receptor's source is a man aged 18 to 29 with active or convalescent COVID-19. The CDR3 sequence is CASRPTGAGNTIYF. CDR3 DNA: TGTGCCAGCCGACCGACAGGGGCAGGAAACACCATATATTTT.